This paragraph covers one T cell receptor beta chain sequence. What it binds is unknown. This specimen belongs to a study of PD-1 blockade in classical Hodgkin lymphoma. General study results and limits: Researchers reported that CD4+ TCR diversity, though not CD8+, rose significantly by C4D1. Complete responders entered with baseline diversity on par with newly diagnosed patients, the results showed. Exclusion removed patients who began nivolumab under 1 year after ASCT.

Profiled with immunoSEQ multiplex PCR; TCRdb holds only in-frame clones, not every one. The profile shows 1,400 or so clones, 80% of them singletons. Germline trimming cut 8 bases from V and 6 bases from J; bases unmatched to any gene: 7. The CDR3 is 13 residues long. CDR1 and CDR2 (germline): SNHLY, FYNNEI. Every patient experienced relapse after autologous stem cell transplantation, and brentuximab vedotin exposure varied. The investigators isolated CD8+ T cells from thawed PBMCs using magnetic negative selection. This chain uses TRBV2 with TRBJ1-2, with 9 positions matching TRBD1. The receptor was isolated from a human donor with classical Hodgkin lymphoma. Here the sequenced sample was CD8+ T cells from blood, taken at baseline. The chain's CDR3 is CASRDRGNNGYTF. The CDR3 DNA reads as TGTGCCAGCCGCGACAGGGGGAACAATGGCTACACCTTC.